This is a list of T cell receptor beta chains from one sample in a study of shared clonotypes between healthy human individuals. Assay used: immunoSEQ multiplex PCR; TCRdb lists only in-frame clones, some missing. The sample records about 1.1 million clones, about 80% being singletons. Sequencing was carried out using memory CD4+ T cells from PBMCs. These receptor sequences come from a man between 18 and 29 years old in good health. Some clones in this sample may be carry-over from other donors' samples. CDR3s include the opening cysteine and the closing phenylalanine or tryptophan. Fields, in order: V gene, J gene, CDR3 length, D gene, clone size, CDR3 protein, CDR3 DNA. D genes are given only for firm matches. Clone sizes are given selectively: once, few, many, or a class where the clone is expanded.

V gene: TRBV18; J gene: TRBJ2-7; CDR3 length: 12; D gene: -; clone size: -; CDR3 protein: CASSPTGYEQYF; CDR3 DNA: TGTGCCAGCTCACCCACAGGGTACGAGCAGTACTTC
V gene: TRBV18; J gene: TRBJ2-7; CDR3 length: 14; D gene: TRBD2; clone size: -; CDR3 protein: CASSPGTSAYEQYF; CDR3 DNA: TGTGCCAGCTCACCAGGGACTAGCGCCTACGAGCAGTACTTC
V gene: TRBV7-2; J gene: TRBJ2-1; CDR3 length: 16; D gene: -; clone size: -; CDR3 protein: CASSLAGTTRLNEQFF; CDR3 DNA: TGTGCCAGCAGCTTAGCCGGGACAACCCGCCTCAATGAGCAGTTCTTC
V gene: TRBV14; J gene: TRBJ1-1; CDR3 length: 15; D gene: -; clone size: -; CDR3 protein: CASSLPGPMNTEAFF; CDR3 DNA: TGTGCCAGCAGCCTACCGGGACCCATGAACACTGAAGCTTTCTTT
V gene: TRBV6-5; J gene: TRBJ1-1; CDR3 length: 14; D gene: TRBD1; clone size: -; CDR3 protein: CASTLGGGTSVFFF; CDR3 DNA: TGTGCCAGCACCCTAGGGGGCGGCACCTCAGTGTTTTTCTTT
V gene: TRBV7-3; J gene: TRBJ1-2; CDR3 length: 13; D gene: TRBD1; clone size: -; CDR3 protein: CASSLSGGGGYTF; CDR3 DNA: TGTGCCAGCAGCTTATCAGGGGGAGGTGGCTACACCTTC
V gene: TRBV6-5; J gene: TRBJ1-1; CDR3 length: 15; D gene: -; clone size: once; CDR3 protein: CASSYSSIGRTEAFF; CDR3 DNA: TGTGCCAGCAGTTACTCTTCGATCGGTCGAACTGAAGCTTTCTTT
V gene: TRBV2; J gene: TRBJ1-1; CDR3 length: 13; D gene: -; clone size: once; CDR3 protein: CASMGGENTEAFF; CDR3 DNA: TGTGCCAGCATGGGAGGGGAGAACACTGAAGCTTTCTTT
V gene: TRBV4-3; J gene: TRBJ2-5; CDR3 length: 17; D gene: -; clone size: -; CDR3 protein: CASSRNRGRVDQETQYF; CDR3 DNA: TGCGCCAGCAGTCGTAACAGGGGGAGGGTGGACCAAGAGACCCAGTACTTC
V gene: TRBV28; J gene: TRBJ2-3; CDR3 length: 16; D gene: TRBD2; clone size: many; CDR3 protein: CASSLEAGAYTDTQYF; CDR3 DNA: TGTGCCAGCAGTTTGGAAGCGGGAGCCTACACAGATACGCAGTATTTT
V gene: TRBV9; J gene: TRBJ1-6; CDR3 length: 14; D gene: TRBD1; clone size: -; CDR3 protein: CASSLTGDNSPLHF; CDR3 DNA: TGTGCCAGCAGCCTAACAGGGGATAATTCACCCCTCCACTTT
V gene: TRBV28; J gene: TRBJ2-7; CDR3 length: 13; D gene: -; clone size: -; CDR3 protein: CAHGTPFSYEQYF; CDR3 DNA: TGTGCCCACGGGACACCCTTCTCCTACGAGCAGTACTTC
V gene: TRBV4-3; J gene: TRBJ1-4; CDR3 length: 15; D gene: -; clone size: -; CDR3 protein: CASSQDARRKEKLFF; CDR3 DNA: TGCGCCAGCAGCCAAGATGCACGGCGGAAGGAAAAACTGTTTTTT
V gene: TRBV9; J gene: TRBJ2-1; CDR3 length: 15; D gene: -; clone size: -; CDR3 protein: CASTDTTDTYNEQFF; CDR3 DNA: TGTGCCAGCACCGACACTACGGACACCTACAATGAGCAGTTCTTC
V gene: TRBV7-9; J gene: TRBJ2-7; CDR3 length: 15; D gene: TRBD1; clone size: -; CDR3 protein: CASSRPGQRIYEQYF; CDR3 DNA: TGTGCCAGCAGCCGTCCGGGACAGAGAATCTACGAGCAGTACTTC
V gene: TRBV6-1; J gene: TRBJ2-3; CDR3 length: 14; D gene: -; clone size: -; CDR3 protein: CASSEVPEARAQYF; CDR3 DNA: TGTGCCAGCAGTGAGGTGCCCGAAGCTCGGGCGCAGTATTTT
V gene: TRBV11-2; J gene: TRBJ1-2; CDR3 length: 15; D gene: TRBD1; clone size: -; CDR3 protein: CASSRHPDRVEGYTF; CDR3 DNA: TGTGCCAGCAGCCGCCACCCCGACAGGGTTGAGGGCTACACCTTC
V gene: TRBV28; J gene: TRBJ1-2; CDR3 length: 13; D gene: -; clone size: many; CDR3 protein: CASSFAENYGYTF; CDR3 DNA: TGTGCCAGCAGTTTTGCCGAAAACTATGGCTACACCTTC
V gene: TRBV10-3; J gene: TRBJ2-1; CDR3 length: 16; D gene: TRBD2; clone size: -; CDR3 protein: CAISESREIGRGEQFF; CDR3 DNA: TGTGCCATCAGTGAGTCACGGGAGATAGGGAGGGGTGAGCAGTTCTTC
V gene: TRBV15; J gene: TRBJ2-5; CDR3 length: 15; D gene: -; clone size: -; CDR3 protein: CATSRDSRNQETQYF; CDR3 DNA: TGTGCCACCAGCAGAGATTCGCGGAACCAAGAGACCCAGTACTTC
V gene: TRBV18; J gene: TRBJ1-1; CDR3 length: 13; D gene: TRBD1; clone size: few; CDR3 protein: CASSPRQGSEAFF; CDR3 DNA: TGTGCCAGCTCACCGAGACAGGGGTCTGAAGCTTTCTTT
V gene: TRBV7-9; J gene: TRBJ2-2; CDR3 length: 18; D gene: -; clone size: -; CDR3 protein: CASSLRTTGEGGTGELFF; CDR3 DNA: TGTGCCAGCAGCCTGCGGACGACCGGGGAAGGAGGTACCGGGGAGCTGTTTTTT
V gene: TRBV19; J gene: TRBJ2-3; CDR3 length: 12; D gene: -; clone size: -; CDR3 protein: CASSTDVNTQYF; CDR3 DNA: TGTGCCAGTAGTACGGACGTAAATACGCAGTATTTT
V gene: TRBV28; J gene: TRBJ1-5; CDR3 length: 16; D gene: -; clone size: -; CDR3 protein: CASSTNRVGRDQPQHF; CDR3 DNA: TGTGCCAGCAGTACTAACAGGGTAGGTAGGGATCAGCCCCAGCATTTT
V gene: TRBV5-6; J gene: TRBJ1-5; CDR3 length: 13; D gene: -; clone size: -; CDR3 protein: CASSLGGRQPQHF; CDR3 DNA: TGTGCCAGCAGCTTGGGGGGGCGTCAGCCCCAGCATTTT
V gene: TRBV28; J gene: TRBJ1-4; CDR3 length: 17; D gene: -; clone size: -; CDR3 protein: CASSPQPGGGTNEKLFF; CDR3 DNA: TGTGCCAGCAGTCCGCAACCCGGGGGAGGAACTAATGAAAAACTGTTTTTT
V gene: TRBV5-1; J gene: TRBJ1-2; CDR3 length: 15; D gene: -; clone size: -; CDR3 protein: CASSLGGNDNYGYTF; CDR3 DNA: TGCGCCAGCAGCTTGGGAGGAAACGATAACTATGGCTACACCTTC
V gene: TRBV28; J gene: TRBJ2-7; CDR3 length: 12; D gene: -; clone size: -; CDR3 protein: CASSLMSYEQYF; CDR3 DNA: TGTGCCAGCAGTTTAATGAGTTACGAGCAGTACTTC
V gene: TRBV30; J gene: TRBJ1-1; CDR3 length: 13; D gene: -; clone size: -; CDR3 protein: CAWSPSGGTEAFF; CDR3 DNA: TGTGCCTGGAGTCCGTCGGGGGGCACTGAAGCTTTCTTT